Shown below are 30 T cell receptor beta chains from a single sample sequenced in a study of blood T cell repertoires in COVID-19. Repertoires were generated with immunoSEQ multiplex PCR, while TCRdb's copy carries only in-frame clones and drops some. The sample has 110,000 or so clones; approximately 80% are singletons. Input material: peripheral blood. The receptors come from a woman in her thirties or forties with acute or convalescent COVID-19.

The chain employs TRBV18 and TRBJ2-2; D unresolved. CDR1 is KGHSH and CDR2 is LQKENI in the germline V gene. The CDR3 spans 13 residues. Trimming removed 3 bases from V and 4 bases from J, with 6 bases in between. CDR3 bases: TGTGCCAGCTCACCCCTCTTCACCGGGGAGCTGTTTTTT. This sequence encodes CASSPLFTGELFF.

The rearrangement joins TRBV4-1 to TRBJ1-6, with TRBD1 as a possible D gene (5 bases). Germline CDR1 is MGHRA and CDR2 is YSYEKL. V was clipped by 0 bases and J by 3 bases, with 12 bases between them. This CDR3 region has 17 residues. The CDR3 loop is CASSQDTGGNYNSPLHF. The CDR3 nucleotides are TGCGCCAGCAGCCAAGATACAGGCGGAAACTATAATTCACCCCTCCACTTT.

The count of this clone is one. This chain uses TRBV7-9 with TRBJ1-6; no firm D call. This CDR3 contains 13 residues. Trimming pared 2 bases from V and 8 bases from J, leaving 7 bases between. CDR1 and CDR2 from the germline V gene are SEHNR and FQNEAQ (reference sequence). CDR3 nucleotides: TGTGCCAGCAGCTTAAACTTTGATTCACCCCTCCACTTT. Its translation is CASSLNFDSPLHF.

V is TRBV7-2 and J is TRBJ2-3; D gene ambiguous. CDR1 is SGHTA and CDR2 is FQGNSA in the germline V gene. V lost 2 bases and J 0 bases, leaving 9 bases between the germline ends. The CDR3 runs 15 residues. The CDR3 spells CASSLSSLSTDTQYF. CDR3 DNA: TGTGCCAGCAGCTTAAGTTCTCTAAGCACAGATACGCAGTATTTT.

V gene TRBV18 combines with J gene TRBJ2-1; D possibly corresponds to TRBD1 (6 bases). Germline V gene data show CDR1 as KGHSH and CDR2 as LQKENI. This CDR3 is 16 amino acids long. V was shortened by 2 bases and J by 3 bases, with 14 bases between the two germline ends. CDR3: CASSPTRTVFYNEQFF. Written as DNA, the CDR3 is TGTGCCAGCTCACCAACTCGGACAGTCTTCTACAATGAGCAGTTCTTC.

This sequence joins TRBV7-6 and TRBJ2-7; TRBD2 is a possible D gene (6 bases). Looked up from germline, CDR1 is SGHVS and CDR2 is FNYEAQ. This CDR3 comprises 15 residues. Between the trimmed V and J ends, which lost 2 bases and 4 bases, there was a span of 15 bases. CDR3 DNA: TGTGCCAGCAGCTTAATGAGGGGACTCCAATACGAGCAGTACTTC. The encoded protein is CASSLMRGLQYEQYF.

This chain joins TRBV5-8 and TRBJ1-2; no reliable D call. The CDR3 loop spans 14 amino acids. V was pared by 0 bases and J by 0 bases, with 6 bases between. Germline CDR1 is SGHTS and CDR2 is YDEGEE. CDR3 sequence: CASSLGATNYGYTF. CDR3 sequence (DNA): TGTGCCAGCAGCTTGGGGGCAACTAACTATGGCTACACCTTC.

In nucleotides, the CDR3 is TGTGCCAGCAGTCTCGGACAGGGAAGCTACACCTTC. Translation gives CASSLGQGSYTF. The V and J genes are TRBV3-1 (or the pseudogene TRBV3-2) and TRBJ1-2; 8 bases match TRBD1. The length of the CDR3 is 12 residues. The V gene's germline CDR1 is LGHDT and CDR2 YNNKEL (reference sequence). V lost 6 bases and J lost 9; bases outside the gene matches: 6.

The rearrangement uses TRBV3-1 (or the pseudogene TRBV3-2) and TRBJ1-5; D is unclear. From germline, CDR1 is LGHDT and CDR2 YNNKEL (reference sequence). The CDR3 has 13 amino acids. V gave up 1 base and J gave up 5 bases, with 6 bases separating them. The chain's CDR3 is CASSQGLYQPQHF. In DNA, the CDR3 is TGTGCCAGCAGCCAAGGGCTTTATCAGCCCCAGCATTTT.

This rearrangement joins TRBV30 to TRBJ2-1; 8 bases are shared with TRBD2. Looked up from germline, CDR1 is GTSNPN and CDR2 is SVGIG (reference sequence). The CDR3 has 14 residues. V shed 1 base and J 6 bases; nucleotides not matched to a gene: 5. The CDR3 is CAWSGRGASNEQFF. In DNA form, the CDR3 reads TGTGCCTGGAGTGGGCGGGGGGCCAGCAATGAGCAGTTCTTC.

This clone was counted only a few times. This sequence joins TRBV27 and TRBJ1-6; the D is unclear. The V end was cut by 4 bases, the J end by 4 bases, with 8 bases between. Germline V gives CDR1 MNHEY, CDR2 SMNVEV (reference sequence). CDR3 length equals 14 residues. CDR3 nucleotides: TGTGCCAGCAGTTCTCCCGAGTATAATTCACCCCTCCACTTT. It encodes CASSSPEYNSPLHF.

The V gene is TRBV6-5, the J gene TRBJ1-2; 11 bases are shared with TRBD1. The CDR3 is 15 amino acids. V lost 8 bases to trimming and J lost 7 bases; unmatched junction nucleotides: 12. The germline V gene has CDR1 MNHEY and CDR2 SVGAGI. The chain's CDR3 is CASQTDRGRWSGYTF. The DNA for the CDR3 is TGTGCCAGCCAAACGGACAGGGGGCGGTGGAGTGGCTACACCTTC.

V is TRBV10-2 and J is TRBJ2-3; TRBD2 matches at 7 bases. The CDR3 totals 15 residues. After removal of 3 bases from V and 2 bases from J, the junction contained 5 bases not matched to a gene. Germline V gene lookup returns CDR1 WSHSY and CDR2 SAAADI. The CDR3 here is CASSDYGGSTDTQYF. The CDR3 DNA is TGCGCCAGCAGTGACTACGGGGGGTCCACAGATACGCAGTATTTT.

The chain has TRBV7-6 and TRBJ2-1, with D possibly matching TRBD2 (6 bases). Trimming removed 5 bases from V and 6 bases from J, with 20 bases in between. The germline CDR1 and CDR2 sequences are SGHVS and FNYEAQ. The CDR3 spans 16 residues. The CDR3 loop is CASSLQTSLTSNEQFF. In DNA form, the CDR3 reads TGTGCCAGCAGCCTGCAGACTAGTCTAACATCCAATGAGCAGTTCTTC.

The chain couples TRBV6-5 to TRBJ2-7, with TRBD2 as a possible D gene (5 bases). V was trimmed by 7 bases and J by 3 bases, leaving 10 bases between them. Looked up from germline, CDR1 is MNHEY and CDR2 is SVGAGI. The CDR3 runs to 12 residues. The CDR3 DNA reads as TGTGCCAGCAAAGGTAGCGTCTACGAGCAGTACTTC. It codes for CASKGSVYEQYF.

A word on this clone: One end of the junction is discordant with germline, which a read error may explain. The gene calls are TRBV3-1 (or the pseudogene TRBV3-2) and TRBJ2-1; D remains ambiguous. Germline assignment: CDR1 LGHDT and CDR2 YNNKEL (reference sequence). CDR3 length equals 15 residues. CDR3 in DNA: TGTGCCAGCAGACAAGACCCAAACTCCTACAATGAGCAGTTCTTC. This gives the protein CASRQDPNSYNEQFF.

V usage is TRBV18 and J usage is TRBJ2-3, with a weak D call TRBD2 (5 bases). Per germline, CDR1 KGHSH and CDR2 LQKENI. CDR3 length: 15 amino acids. V was shortened by 1 base and J by 4 bases, with 12 bases between the two germline ends. In nucleotides, the CDR3 is TGTGCCAGCTCACCACGAACTAGTCCGGCAGATACGCAGTATTTT. This gives the protein CASSPRTSPADTQYF.

The chain uses TRBV19 and TRBJ2-3; TRBD2 matches 8 bases. V lost 6 bases to trimming and J lost 1 base; unmatched junction nucleotides: 3. CDR1 and CDR2 (germline): LNHDA, SQIVND (reference sequence). The CDR3 loop spans 14 amino acids. CDR3 coding DNA: TGTGCCAGTAGAAAAGCGGGGGGCACAGATACGCAGTATTTT. As protein: CASRKAGGTDTQYF.

The rearrangement links TRBV28 to TRBJ1-5; D unresolved. Germline V gene sequence: CDR1 MDHEN, CDR2 SYDVKM. V dropped 5 bases and J dropped 7 bases, with 15 bases sitting between them. The CDR3 has 14 residues. The CDR3 protein is CASSPGVISQPQHF. The CDR3 region has the DNA TGTGCCAGCAGTCCCGGGGTAATTTCACAGCCCCAGCATTTT.

The rearrangement joins TRBV18 to TRBJ2-3; TRBD1 agrees at 7 bases. CDR3 length: 15 amino acids. V gave up 6 bases and J gave up 3 bases; unmatched junction bases: 9. Per the germline V gene, CDR1 is KGHSH and CDR2 is LQKENI. The CDR3 loop reads CASSRNRGETDTQYF. The DNA of the CDR3 is TGTGCCAGCTCTCGCAACAGGGGAGAGACAGATACGCAGTATTTT.

The V gene is TRBV5-6, the J gene TRBJ2-1; D unresolved. This CDR3 has 15 amino acids. V was cut by 4 bases and J by 0 bases, with 11 bases left in between. Germline CDR1 is SGHDT and CDR2 is YYEEEE. The chain's CDR3 is CASSRDTSSYNEQFF. As DNA, the CDR3 is TGTGCCAGCAGCCGAGACACAAGCTCCTACAATGAGCAGTTCTTC. The full variable domain, rest sourced from reference TRBV5-6 and TRBJ2-1, is DAGVTQSPTHLIKTRGQQVTLRCSPKSGHDTVSWYQQALGQGPQFIFQYYEEEERQRGNFPDRFSGHQFPNYSSELNVNALLLGDSALYLCASSRDTSSYNEQFFGPGTRLTVL.

The rearrangement joins TRBV2 to TRBJ1-1, with a tentative D call TRBD1 (6 bases). V was trimmed by 4 bases and J by 4 bases, leaving 13 bases between them. This CDR3 has 14 residues. Germline V lookup: CDR1 SNHLY, CDR2 FYNNEI. CDR3 nucleotide sequence: TGTGCCAGCAGTGGATACAGGGTCGGCACTGAAGCTTTCTTT. Translated: CASSGYRVGTEAFF.

V usage is TRBV6-5 and J usage is TRBJ1-1, with D maybe TRBD1 (5 bases). V dropped 8 bases and J dropped 1 base, with 8 bases sitting between them. Germline lookup yields CDR1 MNHEY and CDR2 SVGAGI. This CDR3 has 12 amino acids. CDR3 in amino acids: CASQGENTEAFF. CDR3 coding DNA: TGTGCCAGCCAAGGGGAGAACACTGAAGCTTTCTTT.

The chain has TRBV5-6 and TRBJ1-4, with a tentative D call TRBD1 (6 bases). V was trimmed by 3 bases and J by 0 bases, leaving 21 bases between them. Germline-derived CDR1 and CDR2 are SGHDT and YYEEEE. This CDR3 is built from 19 residues. CDR3 in DNA: TGTGCCAGCAGCTCCATCGCCGGGACACCGGTTGCAACTAATGAAAAACTGTTTTTT. This encodes CASSSIAGTPVATNEKLFF.

This rearrangement joins TRBV30 to TRBJ2-3; TRBD2 matches 10 bases. V gave up 4 bases and J gave up 4 bases; unmatched junction bases: 8. CDR3 size: 15 residues. The germline V gene encodes CDR1 GTSNPN and CDR2 SVGIG (reference sequence). CDR3 DNA: TGTGCCTGGAACAGCGGGAGGGTAGGTCCAGATACGCAGTATTTT. This translates into CAWNSGRVGPDTQYF.

This clone was seen a handful of times. This chain uses TRBV28 with TRBJ1-2; 8 bases align to TRBD1. The CDR3 length is 14 residues. The trim removed 8 bases at V and 8 bases at J, leaving 13 bases unmatched. Germline values: CDR1 MDHEN, CDR2 SYDVKM. The CDR3, as DNA: TGTGCCAGCTCAATTACGGACAGGGCATTAGGCTACACCTTC. It translates to CASSITDRALGYTF.

This clone was seen a handful of times. This chain links TRBV5-4 with TRBJ2-2; maybe TRBD1 (6 bases). Germline V gene data show CDR1 as SGHNT and CDR2 as YYREEE (reference sequence). The CDR3 sequence is 15 residues long. V was shortened by 4 bases and J by 0 bases, with 10 bases between the two germline ends. The CDR3 nucleotides are TGTGCCAGCAGCCCCGGGACAACGAACACCGGGGAGCTGTTTTTT. Encoded protein: CASSPGTTNTGELFF.

The chain links TRBV9 to TRBJ1-6; no firm D call. The CDR3 has 15 amino acids. Germline V gives CDR1 SGDLS, CDR2 YYNGEE. V was clipped by 3 bases and J by 10 bases, with 17 bases between them. The CDR3 bases are TGTGCCAGCAGCGATCGATCAGGCTTCTCATCACCCCTCCACTTT. It encodes CASSDRSGFSSPLHF.

The J gene is TRBJ2-1, the V gene TRBV29-1; D possibly corresponds to TRBD1 (5 bases). Trimming left V 8 bases short and J 6 bases short, with 26 bases between. The CDR3 loop spans 16 amino acids. CDR1 and CDR2 (germline): SQVTM, ANQGSEA. CDR3 in amino acids: CSSYQYQGMGFNEQFF. Written as DNA, the CDR3 is TGCAGCTCCTACCAATACCAGGGAATGGGGTTCAATGAGCAGTTCTTC.

V and J are TRBV6-5 and TRBJ1-6; a possible D gene is TRBD1 (5 bases). This CDR3 has 12 residues. V lost 6 bases and J lost 12, with 12 bases in between. Germline V CDR1 and CDR2: MNHEY, SVGAGI. CDR3 DNA: TGTGCCAGCAGAACCGAAGGGGTACCCCTCCACTTT. Protein: CASRTEGVPLHF.